A selection of T cell receptor beta chains follows, all from one sample in a study of T cell repertoires in cytomegalovirus infection. MiXCR, run by TCRdb on the reads, gives a single entry per CDR3 protein. The sample has 480,000 or so distinct CDR3 sequences; about 11% are singletons. Sequenced material: PBMCs. The receptors shown here come from a human donor in good health (CMV status not recorded). Some clones in this sample may be carry-over from other donors' samples. Each CDR3 is given with its conserved first and last residue. A D gene is named only where the DNA matches it firmly. Clone size is shown for a subset of rows, as once, few, many or a class of expanded clone.

j_gene | d_gene | v_gene | abundance | CDR3nt | CDR3aa
TRBJ1-5 | . | TRBV7-3 | many | TGTGCCAGCAGCTTACACCGGGACCACCCCCAGCATTTT | CASSLHRDHPQHF
TRBJ2-2 | . | TRBV28 | many | TGTGCCAGCAGTTCGGCCGGGACTTCGAACACCGGGGAGCTGTTTTTT | CASSSAGTSNTGELFF
TRBJ1-4 | TRBD1 | TRBV7-8 | many | TGTGCCAGCAGCCCGGGACAGGGTGGAAAACTGTTTTTT | CASSPGQGGKLFF
TRBJ2-1 | TRBD2 | TRBV5-1 | . | TGCGCCAGCAGCTTGGTTCCTCTAGCGGGAGGAACCTACAATGAGCAGTTCTTC | CASSLVPLAGGTYNEQFF
TRBJ1-1 | TRBD1 | TRBV19 | many | TGTGCCAGTAGTATCCGGGGGACAGGAGCTTTCTTT | CASSIRGTGAFF
TRBJ2-7 | TRBD1 | TRBV5-6 | . | TGTGCCAGCAGCACCGAGACAGGGGTCTCCTACGAGCAGTACTTC | CASSTETGVSYEQYF
TRBJ2-5 | TRBD1 | TRBV23-1 | many | TGCGCCAGCAGTCAATCGGACAGGGAGATTCGAGAGACCCAGTACTTC | CASSQSDREIRETQYF
TRBJ2-2 | . | TRBV5-6 | many | TGTGCCAGCAGCCCGTCCGGACTGGCAACCGGGGAGCTGTTTTTT | CASSPSGLATGELFF
TRBJ2-7 | . | TRBV5-1 | few | TGCGCCAGCAGATTTGACGCCGTCGAGCAGTACTTC | CASRFDAVEQYF
TRBJ2-5 | . | TRBV2 | few | TGTGCCAGCAGAGGGGACGTAGAATGGACCCAGTACTTC | CASRGDVEWTQYF
TRBJ1-6 | TRBD1 | TRBV5-6 | . | TGTGCCAGCTGGCTCCGGGACAGTAATTCACCCCTCCACTTT | CASWLRDSNSPLHF
TRBJ2-1 | . | TRBV9 | many | TGTGCCAGCAGCCCCGCAGAGGACTTTAGCGATGAGCAGTTCTTC | CASSPAEDFSDEQFF